What follows are 12 T cell receptor beta chains derived from one specimen sequenced in a study of blood T cell repertoires in COVID-19. Repertoires were generated with immunoSEQ multiplex PCR, while TCRdb's copy carries only in-frame clones and drops some. The repertoire holds 40,000 or so clones, with 88% as singletons. Sequenced sample: peripheral blood. The receptors originated from a human donor in a cohort sampled during active COVID-19.

This clone was counted once. The chain couples TRBV2 to TRBJ2-5, with 11 positions matching TRBD2. This CDR3 region has 16 residues. V was pared by 4 bases and J by 7 bases, with 11 bases of the junction left unmatched. Per germline, CDR1 SNHLY and CDR2 FYNNEI. For the CDR3, the DNA is TGTGCCAGCAGTGCTGGACTAGCGGGCGGAGGTGGGACCCAGTACTTC. Its protein is CASSAGLAGGGGTQYF.

This sequence joins TRBV3-1 (or the pseudogene TRBV3-2) and TRBJ2-7, with TRBD2 matching over 7 bases. CDR3 size: 15 residues. Unmatched junction bases numbered 6, after V lost 1 base and J lost 3 bases. Looked up from germline, CDR1 is LGHDT and CDR2 is YNNKEL (reference sequence). The CDR3 is CASSQAVGGIYEQYF. CDR3 coding DNA: TGTGCCAGCAGCCAAGCCGTGGGAGGGATCTACGAGCAGTACTTC.

A single count supports this clone. The CDR3 sequence is CASSRNPGGVTGELFF. CDR3 nucleotide sequence: TGTGCCAGCAGCCGAAATCCCGGGGGGGTTACCGGGGAGCTGTTTTTT. The chain combines TRBV5-6 with TRBJ2-2, with 8 bases aligning to TRBD2. The J segment lost 5 bases and the V segment lost 4 bases, leaving 10 bases of the junction unmatched. Germline assignment: CDR1 SGHDT and CDR2 YYEEEE. The CDR3 is 16 residues long.

The chain recombines TRBV25-1 with TRBJ1-1; D unclear. CDR1 and CDR2 (germline): MGHDK, SYGVNS. V was clipped by 6 bases and J by 0 bases, with 5 bases between them. CDR3 size: 12 residues. The CDR3 sequence: CASRSLNTEAFF. The CDR3 DNA reads as TGTGCCAGCAGGTCTCTGAACACTGAAGCTTTCTTT.

This clone has a handful of counts. The rearrangement links TRBV19 to TRBJ1-1; TRBD1 matches 8 bases. J lost 5 bases, V lost 8 bases, and 7 bases had no gene match. The CDR3 consists of 13 residues. Germline loops: CDR1 LNHDA, CDR2 SQIVND (reference sequence). Written as DNA, the CDR3 is TGTGCCAGTTTTACAGGGGGATATACTGAAGCTTTCTTT. Its translation is CASFTGGYTEAFF.

V usage is TRBV24-1 and J usage is TRBJ2-3; no clear D. V was clipped by 4 bases and J by 2 bases, with 6 bases between them. Germline CDR1 and CDR2: KGHDR and SFDVKD. This CDR3 is 13 amino acids long. The CDR3 DNA is TGTGCCACCAGTGACCCTCCCACAGATACGCAGTATTTT. Encoded protein: CATSDPPTDTQYF.

The chain links TRBV27 to TRBJ2-3, with a tentative D call TRBD1 (6 bases). This CDR3 spans 15 amino acids. Deletions cut 6 bases from V and 3 bases from J, with 16 bases between. CDR1 is MNHEY and CDR2 is SMNVEV in the germline V gene (reference sequence). The CDR3 loop reads CASSSAQGGTDTQYF. The CDR3 DNA reads as TGTGCCAGCAGCTCCGCCCAAGGGGGTACAGATACGCAGTATTTT.

V is TRBV7-2 and J is TRBJ2-3; 9 bases are a match to TRBD1. Germline assignment: CDR1 SGHTA and CDR2 FQGNSA. The CDR3 extends over 16 amino acids. The trim removed 1 base at V and 4 bases at J, leaving 6 bases unmatched. CDR3 sequence: CASSLGKRTGADTQYF. The CDR3 region has the DNA TGTGCCAGCAGCTTAGGAAAACGGACAGGGGCAGATACGCAGTATTTT.

V usage is TRBV7-3 and J usage is TRBJ2-5, with a possible D match to TRBD2 (6 bases). Germline V gene sequence: CDR1 SGHTA, CDR2 FQGTGA. V lost 5 bases to trimming and J lost 4 bases, with 11 bases between them. The CDR3 sequence is 13 residues long. The CDR3 region is CASSPGAGETQYF. The CDR3 bases are TGTGCCAGCAGCCCCGGAGCGGGAGAGACCCAGTACTTC.

This sequence joins TRBV28 and TRBJ1-3; TRBD1 aligns across 8 bases. The CDR3 is made up of 14 amino acids. Per germline, CDR1 MDHEN and CDR2 SYDVKM. After removal of 6 bases from V and 4 bases from J, the junction contained 5 bases not matched to a gene. CDR3 DNA sequence: TGTGCCAGCAGCCCCGGACAGGGAGGAAACACCATATATTTT. Translation: CASSPGQGGNTIYF.

V and J are TRBV27 and TRBJ1-2; D not certain. Germline values: CDR1 MNHEY, CDR2 SMNVEV (reference sequence). CDR3 length: 15 residues. Trimming left V 5 bases short and J 4 bases short, with 17 bases between. The CDR3 region has the DNA TGTGCCAGCAGTCCAGATCCCCGGGTCCGCTATGGCTACACCTTC. It specifies CASSPDPRVRYGYTF.

V and J are TRBV5-4 and TRBJ2-5; possible D gene TRBD1, 6 bases. V was clipped by 4 bases and J by 1 base, with 11 bases between them. The CDR3 is made up of 14 amino acids. The germline gives CDR1 SGHNT, CDR2 YYREEE (reference sequence). CDR3 sequence: CASSPGHLQETQYF. The CDR3 DNA sequence: TGTGCCAGCAGCCCGGGACATCTCCAAGAGACCCAGTACTTC.